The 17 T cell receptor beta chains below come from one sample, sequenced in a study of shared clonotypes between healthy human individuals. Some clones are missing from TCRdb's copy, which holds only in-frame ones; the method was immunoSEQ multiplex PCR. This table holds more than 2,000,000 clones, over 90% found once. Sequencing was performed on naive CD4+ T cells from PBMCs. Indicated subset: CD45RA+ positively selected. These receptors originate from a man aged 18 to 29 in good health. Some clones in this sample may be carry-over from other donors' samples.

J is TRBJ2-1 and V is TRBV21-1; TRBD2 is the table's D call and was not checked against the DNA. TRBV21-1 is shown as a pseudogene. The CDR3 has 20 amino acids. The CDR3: CASSSLRRTSGRPPVDEQFF. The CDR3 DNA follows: TGTGCCAGCAGCTCCCTACGCAGAACTAGCGGGAGGCCCCCCGTGGATGAGCAGTTCTTC.

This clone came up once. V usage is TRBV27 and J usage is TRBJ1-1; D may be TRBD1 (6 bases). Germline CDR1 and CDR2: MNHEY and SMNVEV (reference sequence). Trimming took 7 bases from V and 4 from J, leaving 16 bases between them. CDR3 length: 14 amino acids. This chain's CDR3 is CASTRPGDGTEAFF. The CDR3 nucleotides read TGTGCCAGCACCCGGCCAGGGGATGGCACTGAAGCTTTCTTT.

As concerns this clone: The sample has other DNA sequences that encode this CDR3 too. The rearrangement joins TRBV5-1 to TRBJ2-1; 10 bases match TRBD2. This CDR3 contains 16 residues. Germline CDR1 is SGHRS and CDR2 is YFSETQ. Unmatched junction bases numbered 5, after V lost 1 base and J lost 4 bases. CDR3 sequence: CASSLLPSGGYNEQFF. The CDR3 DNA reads TGCGCCAGCAGCTTGCTTCCTAGCGGGGGTTACAATGAGCAGTTCTTC.

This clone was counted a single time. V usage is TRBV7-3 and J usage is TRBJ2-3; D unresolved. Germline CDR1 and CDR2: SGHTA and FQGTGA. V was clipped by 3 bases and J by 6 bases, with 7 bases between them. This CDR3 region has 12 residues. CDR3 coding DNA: TGTGCCAGCAGCTTCCTCGGGGATACGCAGTATTTT. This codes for CASSFLGDTQYF.

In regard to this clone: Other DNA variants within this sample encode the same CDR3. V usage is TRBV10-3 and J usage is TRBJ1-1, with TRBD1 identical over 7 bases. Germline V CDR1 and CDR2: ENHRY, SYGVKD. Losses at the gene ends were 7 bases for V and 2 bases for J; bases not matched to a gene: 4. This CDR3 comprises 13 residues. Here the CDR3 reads CAITGTANTEAFF. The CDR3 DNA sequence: TGTGCCATCACCGGGACAGCTAACACTGAAGCTTTCTTT.

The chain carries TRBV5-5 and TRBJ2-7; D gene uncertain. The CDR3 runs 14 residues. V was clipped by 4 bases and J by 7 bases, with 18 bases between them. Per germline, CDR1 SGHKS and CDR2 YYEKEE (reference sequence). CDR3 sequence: CASSAVGQTYEQYF. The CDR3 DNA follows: TGTGCCAGCAGCGCGGTGGGCCAGACGTATGAGCAGTACTTC.

The CDR3 spells CASSGGLAGVKTQYF. Here the CDR3 DNA reads TGTGCCAGCAGCGGCGGACTAGCGGGAGTGAAGACCCAGTACTTC. The chain combines TRBV9 with TRBJ2-5, with 13 nucleotides matching TRBD2. The germline V gene encodes CDR1 SGDLS and CDR2 YYNGEE. The junction had 5 bases not matched to a gene; V was cut back by 3 bases and J by 6 bases. This CDR3 has 15 amino acids.

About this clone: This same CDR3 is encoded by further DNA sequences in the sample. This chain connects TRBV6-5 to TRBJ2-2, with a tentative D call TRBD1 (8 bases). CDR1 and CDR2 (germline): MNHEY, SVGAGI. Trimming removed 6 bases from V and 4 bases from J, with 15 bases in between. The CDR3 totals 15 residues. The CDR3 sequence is CASRDRGGGTGELFF. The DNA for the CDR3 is TGTGCCAGCAGAGACAGGGGAGGGGGCACCGGGGAGCTGTTTTTT.

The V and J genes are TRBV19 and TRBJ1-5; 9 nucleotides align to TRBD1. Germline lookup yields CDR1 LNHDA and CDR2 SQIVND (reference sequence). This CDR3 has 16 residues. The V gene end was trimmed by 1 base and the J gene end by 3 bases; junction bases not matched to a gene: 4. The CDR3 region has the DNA TGTGCCAGTAGTATAGTGGGACAGGGTTCCAATCAGCCCCAGCATTTT. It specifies CASSIVGQGSNQPQHF.

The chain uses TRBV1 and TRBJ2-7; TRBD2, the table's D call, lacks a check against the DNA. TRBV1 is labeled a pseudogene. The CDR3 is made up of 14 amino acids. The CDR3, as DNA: TGCACCAGCAGCCCCGGACTATCCACCTACGAGCAGTACTTC. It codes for CTSSPGLSTYEQYF.

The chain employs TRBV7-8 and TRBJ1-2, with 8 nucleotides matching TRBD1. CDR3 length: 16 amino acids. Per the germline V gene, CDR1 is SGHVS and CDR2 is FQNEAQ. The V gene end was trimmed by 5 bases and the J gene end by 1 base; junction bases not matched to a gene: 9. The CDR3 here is CASSPSGTGGNYGYTF. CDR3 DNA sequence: TGTGCCAGCAGCCCATCCGGGACAGGTGGTAACTATGGCTACACCTTC. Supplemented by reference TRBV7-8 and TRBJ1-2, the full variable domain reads GAGVSQSPRYKVAKRGQDVALRCDPISGHVSLFWYQQALGQGPEFLTYFQNEAQLDKSGLPSDRFFAERPEGSVSTLKIQRTQQEDSAVYLCASSPSGTGGNYGYTFGSGTRLTVV.

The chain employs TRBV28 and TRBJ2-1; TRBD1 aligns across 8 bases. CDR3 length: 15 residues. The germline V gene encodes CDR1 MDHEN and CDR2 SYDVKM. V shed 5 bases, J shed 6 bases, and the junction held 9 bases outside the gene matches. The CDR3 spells CASSLRQGSGNEQFF. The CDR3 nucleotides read TGTGCCAGCAGTCTGAGACAGGGGAGCGGCAATGAGCAGTTCTTC. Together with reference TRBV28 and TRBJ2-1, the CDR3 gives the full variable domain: DVKVTQSSRYLVKRTGEKVFLECVQDMDHENMFWYRQDPGLGLRLIYFSYDVKMKEKGDIPEGYSVSREKKERFSLILESASTNQTSMYLCASSLRQGSGNEQFFGPGTRLTVL.

The CDR3 loop is CSAGRGLYEQYF. CDR3 nucleotides: TGCAGCGCTGGTCGTGGGTTGTACGAGCAGTACTTC. The chain couples TRBV29-1 to TRBJ2-7; no clear D. Germline assignment: CDR1 SQVTM and CDR2 ANQGSEA. Trimming removed 7 bases at V and 4 bases at J, with 14 bases between. The CDR3 is made up of 12 amino acids.

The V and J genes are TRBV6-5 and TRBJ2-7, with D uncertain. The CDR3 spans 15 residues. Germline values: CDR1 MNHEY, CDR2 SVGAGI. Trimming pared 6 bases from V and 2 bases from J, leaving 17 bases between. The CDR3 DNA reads TGTGCCAGCAGCCAAACCGCAGTCGCGGCCTACGAGCAGTACTTC. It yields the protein CASSQTAVAAYEQYF.

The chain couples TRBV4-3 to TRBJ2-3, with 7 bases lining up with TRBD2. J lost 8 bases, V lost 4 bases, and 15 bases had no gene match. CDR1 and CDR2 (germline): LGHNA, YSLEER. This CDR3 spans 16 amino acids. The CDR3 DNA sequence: TGCGCCAGCAGCCGATACCCCACTCGGACGGGGGGTACGCAGTATTTT. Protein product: CASSRYPTRTGGTQYF.

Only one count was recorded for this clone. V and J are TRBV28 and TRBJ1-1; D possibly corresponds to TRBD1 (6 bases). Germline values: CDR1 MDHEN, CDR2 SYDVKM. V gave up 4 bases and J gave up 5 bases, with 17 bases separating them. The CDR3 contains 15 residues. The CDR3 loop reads CASSSTQGIRTEAFF. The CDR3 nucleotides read TGTGCCAGCAGTTCGACGCAGGGGATTCGGACTGAAGCTTTCTTT.

Here the CDR3 DNA reads TGTGCCAGCAGTATGGACAGGGACGAGCAGTACTTC. Translated: CASSMDRDEQYF. V is TRBV6-5 and J is TRBJ2-7, with TRBD1 matching over 8 bases. V lost 5 bases, J lost 5 bases, and 2 bases stayed unmatched. CDR1 is MNHEY and CDR2 is SVGAGI in the germline V gene. The CDR3 sequence is 12 residues long.